A selection of T cell receptor beta chains follows, all from one sample in a study of T cells after yellow fever vaccination. TCRdb reprocessed the 5' RACE reads with MiXCR, giving one entry per CDR3 protein. The sample includes 360,000 or so distinct CDR3 sequences, 11% of them seen just once. The specimen comprised PBMCs, sampled on the day of the first yellow fever vaccination. These receptors originate from a man aged 18 to 35 who received the YFV17D yellow fever vaccine. The CDR3 runs from the conserved cysteine through the conserved F or W. A D gene is named only where the DNA matches it firmly. Size tells how often a clone was seen (once, few, many) or the class of an expanded clone, and some rows leave it out.

v_call	clone_size	d_call	j_call	cdr3_aa	cdr3_nt
TRBV5-1	.	TRBD1	TRBJ1-1	CASSGQGASTEAFF	TGCGCCAGCAGCGGGCAGGGGGCAAGTACTGAAGCTTTCTTT
TRBV11-2	.	.	TRBJ1-5	CASSLSVSQPQHF	TGTGCCAGCAGCTTGTCAGTCAGTCAGCCCCAGCATTTT
TRBV29-1	many	.	TRBJ2-2	CSVDRTNTGELFF	TGCAGCGTTGACAGGACGAACACCGGGGAGCTGTTTTTT
TRBV19	few	.	TRBJ2-5	CASSTALLETQYF	TGTGCCAGTAGTACCGCCCTCCTGGAGACCCAGTACTTC
TRBV12-3/TRBV12-4	few	.	TRBJ1-1	CASSPEDMNTEAFF	TGTGCCAGCAGCCCTGAGGACATGAACACTGAAGCTTTCTTT
TRBV19	.	TRBD1	TRBJ1-2	CASSDRGQLANYGYTF	TGTGCCAGCTCCGACAGGGGGCAGCTTGCTAACTATGGCTACACCTTC
TRBV6-1	.	TRBD2	TRBJ2-3	CASRLGLNVDTQYF	TGTGCCAGCAGATTGGGACTAAATGTGGATACGCAGTATTTT
TRBV3-1	.	.	TRBJ2-1	CASSQDFRGGGTTF	TGTGCCAGCAGCCAAGATTTCAGGGGCGGGGGAACAACGTTC
TRBV18	.	TRBD1	TRBJ1-2	CASAEGQGTFNYGYTF	TGTGCCAGCGCAGAGGGACAGGGGACCTTTAACTATGGCTACACCTTC
TRBV6-2/TRBV6-3	.	TRBD1	TRBJ1-5	CASRPRTGYNQPQHF	TGTGCCAGCAGACCACGGACAGGTTACAATCAGCCCCAGCATTTT
TRBV25-1	few	.	TRBJ2-6	CASSEVGSGANVLTF	TGTGCCAGCAGTGAAGTAGGATCTGGGGCCAACGTCCTGACTTTC
TRBV29-1	few	.	TRBJ1-3	CSVWVGSGNTIYF	TGCAGCGTTTGGGTGGGCTCTGGAAACACCATATATTTT
TRBV7-2	.	.	TRBJ2-7	CASSLVTGYLSYEQYF	TGTGCCAGCAGCTTAGTGACAGGCTACCTGTCCTACGAGCAGTACTTC
TRBV5-1	many	.	TRBJ2-5	CASSLGGQETQYF	TGCGCCAGCAGCTTGGGGGGCCAAGAGACCCAGTACTTC
TRBV7-6	.	TRBD2	TRBJ2-1	CASSLLSASGGAHEQFF	TGTGCCAGCAGCTTACTCTCGGCTAGCGGGGGGGCCCATGAGCAGTTCTTC
TRBV20-1	few	.	TRBJ1-1	CSASDTGNTEAFF	TGCAGTGCTTCAGACACAGGGAACACTGAAGCTTTCTTT
TRBV27	few	.	TRBJ1-1	CASSLAGAEAFF	TGTGCCAGCAGTTTAGCGGGAGCTGAAGCTTTCTTT
TRBV7-2	few	.	TRBJ1-2	CASSHPRGYGGYTF	TGTGCCAGCAGCCACCCACGGGGATATGGCGGCTACACCTTC
TRBV29-1	many	.	TRBJ1-3	CSASEVSSGNTIYF	TGCAGCGCAAGCGAGGTTTCCTCTGGAAACACCATATATTTT
TRBV5-1	.	.	TRBJ1-4	CASSLGRGARINEKLFF	TGCGCCAGCAGCTTGGGGCGAGGGGCCCGGATTAATGAAAAACTGTTTTTT
TRBV12-3/TRBV12-4	many	TRBD1	TRBJ2-7	CASRPTGSSYEQYF	TGTGCCAGCAGGCCGACAGGGAGTAGCTACGAGCAGTACTTC
TRBV12-3/TRBV12-4	many	.	TRBJ1-5	CASSLMGNQPQHF	TGTGCCAGCAGTTTGATGGGGAATCAGCCCCAGCATTTT
TRBV7-2	.	TRBD2	TRBJ2-5	CASSLRDYGETQYF	TGTGCCAGCAGCTTAAGGGACTACGGCGAGACCCAGTACTTC
TRBV20-1	.	.	TRBJ2-3	CSAPPGHTDTQYF	TGCAGTGCTCCACCGGGACACACAGATACGCAGTATTTT
TRBV25-1	.	.	TRBJ1-5	CASSEGKGNQPQHF	TGTGCCAGCAGTGAAGGGAAGGGGAATCAGCCCCAGCATTTT
TRBV7-2	few	.	TRBJ1-1	CASSLWTVRGEAFF	TGTGCCAGCAGCTTATGGACAGTCCGAGGTGAAGCTTTCTTT
TRBV4-2	.	TRBD2	TRBJ2-5	CASSQDLAGGPAETQYF	TGTGCCAGCAGCCAAGATCTAGCGGGGGGTCCAGCAGAGACCCAGTACTTC
TRBV5-6	few	TRBD1	TRBJ1-2	CASSFVRQGGGYTF	TGTGCCAGCAGCTTTGTGAGACAGGGAGGAGGCTACACCTTC
TRBV7-3	.	TRBD2	TRBJ2-1	CASSLTPTSSEQFF	TGTGCCAGCAGCTTAACCCCGACTAGCTCCGAGCAGTTCTTC